Below are 11 T cell receptor beta chains sequenced from a single sample in a study of type 1 and type 2 diabetes patients. The PCR template was genomic DNA. Amplification of the beta chain CDR3 used 30 forward and 13 reverse multiplex primers. TCRdb analysed the multiplex PCR reads with MiXCR anew, one entry per CDR3 protein. Of 250,000 or so distinct CDR3 sequences listed, 45% to 60% are singletons. Material: peripheral blood mononuclear cells (PBMCs). The receptors originated from a man aged 18-30 years with type 2 diabetes.

This rearrangement joins TRBV7-3 to TRBJ1-1; tentatively, D is TRBD1 (6 bases). The V end was cut by 2 bases, the J end by 0 bases, with 22 bases between. This CDR3 is 19 amino acids long. Germline CDR1 is SGHTA and CDR2 is FQGTGA. CDR3 sequence (DNA): TGTGCCAGCAGCTTAGTTGGGGGCCCCTCAGAGAGAATGAACACTGAAGCTTTCTTT. As protein: CASSLVGGPSERMNTEAFF.

The V gene is TRBV20-1, the J gene TRBJ2-7, with a possible D match to TRBD2 (6 bases). Trimming cost V 6 bases and J 6 bases, with 18 bases left between them. Germline V gene lookup returns CDR1 DFQATT and CDR2 SNEGSKA (reference sequence). The CDR3 runs to 13 residues. The CDR3 sequence: CSATGTLPREQYF. The CDR3 region has the DNA TGCAGTGCGACCGGGACTCTCCCCCGCGAGCAGTACTTC.

The chain employs TRBV7-2 and TRBJ2-3; D is possibly TRBD1 or TRBD2 (5 bases each). V dropped 8 bases and J dropped 6 bases, with 12 bases sitting between them. This CDR3 region has 12 residues. The V gene's germline CDR1 is SGHTA and CDR2 FQGNSA. In DNA, the CDR3 is TGTGCCAGCGGGGCGGGCGGGGATACGCAGTATTTT. It encodes CASGAGGDTQYF.

This chain links TRBV7-2 with TRBJ2-2; D not resolved. The ends were cut back, 1 base at V and 7 bases at J, with 7 bases in the middle. The CDR3 covers 13 residues. The germline V gene has CDR1 SGHTA and CDR2 FQGNSA. The CDR3 here is CASSLVLVGELFF. The CDR3 DNA is TGTGCCAGCAGCTTAGTCTTAGTCGGGGAGCTGTTTTTT.

The chain's CDR3 is CASSLGWRQLYGYTF. The CDR3 DNA sequence: TGTGCCAGCAGCTTGGGCTGGCGACAGCTCTATGGCTACACCTTC. The chain recombines TRBV5-5 with TRBJ1-2; maybe TRBD1 (5 bases). Per the germline V gene, CDR1 is SGHKS and CDR2 is YYEKEE (reference sequence). CDR3 length: 15 residues. Trimming removed 0 bases at V and 4 bases at J, with 13 bases between.

The rearrangement joins TRBV5-1 to TRBJ2-7, with 9 bases identical to TRBD2. The J segment lost 3 bases and the V segment lost 2 bases, leaving 6 bases of the junction unmatched. CDR3 size: 15 residues. Germline loops: CDR1 SGHRS, CDR2 YFSETQ. CDR3 loop: CASSLGLAMRYEQYF. The CDR3 region has the DNA TGCGCCAGCAGCTTAGGACTAGCGATGCGCTACGAGCAGTACTTC.

V and J are TRBV10-3 and TRBJ1-1, with 8 bases matching TRBD1. This CDR3 contains 17 residues. Per germline, CDR1 ENHRY and CDR2 SYGVKD. With 6 bases clipped from V and 6 bases from J, the junction kept 18 bases outside the gene matches. CDR3 coding DNA: TGTGCCATCAGCCCCCATTACGGCGACAGGGGTCCATCTGAAGCTTTCTTT. It yields the protein CAISPHYGDRGPSEAFF.

A word on this clonotype: One end of the junction does not line up with germline, which may come from a read error. This chain uses TRBV6-4 with TRBJ2-7; the D gene is possibly TRBD1 (8 bases). Germline lookup yields CDR1 MRHNA and CDR2 SNTAGT. The CDR3 runs 14 residues. CDR3 nucleotides: TGTGCCATCAGTGAGGGGGGGGACAGGCGCGAGCAGTACTTC. It yields the protein CAISEGGDRREQYF.

CDR3 region: CASRGARNEQFF. The CDR3, as DNA: TGTGCCAGCAGGGGCGCAAGGAATGAGCAGTTCTTC. The chain links TRBV27 to TRBJ2-1; unclear D gene. CDR1 MNHEY and CDR2 SMNVEV come from the germline V gene (reference sequence). This CDR3 comprises 12 residues. Trimming removed 6 bases at V and 7 bases at J, with 10 bases between.

V gene TRBV7-9 combines with J gene TRBJ2-3; 7 bases align to TRBD1. J was trimmed by 4 bases and V by 1 base; bases with no gene match: 2. The CDR3 is 14 residues long. The germline gives CDR1 SEHNR, CDR2 FQNEAQ (reference sequence). In DNA, the CDR3 is TGTGCCAGCAGCTTAGGACAGGGCCCAGATACGCAGTATTTT. As protein: CASSLGQGPDTQYF.

A word on this clonotype: A much bigger clone sits one base away, suggesting this may be a read error. J is TRBJ2-5 and V is TRBV2; TRBD1 might be the D (6 bases). The CDR3 is 12 residues long. Germline-derived CDR1 and CDR2 are SNHLY and FYNNEI. V lost 6 bases to trimming and J lost 5 bases, with 10 bases between them. In nucleotides, the CDR3 is TGTGCCAGCAGGGGGGACAAGGAGACCCAGTACTTC. Translated, it gives CASRGDKETQYF.